Given below is one T cell receptor beta chain in context. Primers: 60 Vbeta forward and 13 Jbeta reverse. The data were produced by immunoSEQ multiplex PCR, yet TCRdb's version contains in-frame clones alone and is incomplete. Of roughly 98,000 clones listed, roughly 81% are singletons. The entry originates in a study of cytomegalovirus exposure and HLA in healthy donors. The sequence derives from a middle-aged man in good health and CMV-seronegative. Sequenced input: PBMCs.

CDR3 protein: CASSFSGGSAGNTIYF. CDR3 nucleotide sequence: TGTGCCAGCAGCTTTTCAGGGGGCTCAGCTGGAAACACCATATATTTT. The genes are TRBV5-4 and TRBJ1-3, with 8 bases fitting TRBD1. J gave up 2 bases and V 2 bases, and 6 bases lay outside the gene matches. The CDR3 runs to 16 residues. Germline CDR1 reads SGHNT; CDR2 reads YYREEE (reference sequence).